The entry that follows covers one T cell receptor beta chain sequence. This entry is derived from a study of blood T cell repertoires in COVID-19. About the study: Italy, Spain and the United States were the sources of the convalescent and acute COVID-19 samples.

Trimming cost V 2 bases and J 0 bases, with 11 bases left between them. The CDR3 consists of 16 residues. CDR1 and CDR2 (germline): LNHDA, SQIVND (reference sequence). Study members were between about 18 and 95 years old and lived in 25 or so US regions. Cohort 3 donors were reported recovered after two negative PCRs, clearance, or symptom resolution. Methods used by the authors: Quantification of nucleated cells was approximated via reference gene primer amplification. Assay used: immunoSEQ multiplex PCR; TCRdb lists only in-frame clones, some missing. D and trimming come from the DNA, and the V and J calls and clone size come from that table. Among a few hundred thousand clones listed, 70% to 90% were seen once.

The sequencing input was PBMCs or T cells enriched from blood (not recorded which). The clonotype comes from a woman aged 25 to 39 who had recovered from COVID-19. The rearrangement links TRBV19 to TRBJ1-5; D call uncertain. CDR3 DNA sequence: TGTGCCAGTAGTATAACCCCCCCTAATAGCAATCAGCCCCAGCATTTT. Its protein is CASSITPPNSNQPQHF.